This TCR beta chain was identified in a study of metastatic and nonmetastatic thyroid tumors. The wider study: Patients with malignant and benign thyroid disease provided blood and tumor or nodule tissue, whose repertoires were compared. Regarding the study as a whole: Benign nodules were reported to have significantly lower TCR beta diversity than malignant thyroid tumors, in blood and tumor.

This clone was counted only a few times. Its target is not known. The CDR3 spans 15 residues. V lost 2 bases to trimming and J lost 3 bases, with 11 bases between them. Germline V gene data show CDR1 as MNHNS and CDR2 as SASEGT. MiXCR reprocessed the PCR reads for TCRdb. The table lists 15,000 to 20,000 clones, 25% to 35% of them singletons. No treatment of any kind had been given to any patient before thyroid surgery. This chain joins TRBV6-1 and TRBJ2-1; a possible D gene is TRBD2 (7 bases). The sample comprised tumor tissue. This sequence originates from a female donor with papillary thyroid cancer or a benign thyroid nodule (not recorded which). Some clones in this sample may be carry-over from other donors' samples. CDR3 DNA sequence: TGTGCCAGCAGTGAATGGGGGGGCGTCTACAATGAGCAGTTCTTC. Translated: CASSEWGGVYNEQFF.